The clone carrying this TCR beta chain came up once. The data were taken from a study of blood T cell repertoires in COVID-19. Whole-study context: From the United States, Italy and Spain came samples of acute and convalescent COVID-19. The analysed material was cDNA or gDNA that came from T cells, B-cell-depleted T cells, or PBMCs.

Per the study methods: Nucleated cell number was recorded as an estimate derived from reference gene primer amplification. Sequenced by immunoSEQ multiplex PCR; TCRdb stores in-frame clones only, minus some. Clone size and the V and J calls come from that table; the DNA yielded D and trimming. The sample contains about 290,000 clones, 85% of which appear only once. The CDR3 covers 17 residues. Trimming at V came to 6 bases and at J to 4 bases, leaving 12 bases not matched to a gene. CDR1 and CDR2 (germline): MNHEY, SVGEGT. Specimen: peripheral blood. V and J are TRBV6-2 or TRBV6-3 and TRBJ2-1, with TRBD2 identical over 10 bases. The clonotype was recovered from a woman in her forties or fifties with active or convalescent COVID-19. The CDR3 nucleotides read TGTGCCAGCAGCCCTATTAGCGGGAGGCCCATATACAATGAGCAGTTCTTC. It is translated as CASSPISGRPIYNEQFF.